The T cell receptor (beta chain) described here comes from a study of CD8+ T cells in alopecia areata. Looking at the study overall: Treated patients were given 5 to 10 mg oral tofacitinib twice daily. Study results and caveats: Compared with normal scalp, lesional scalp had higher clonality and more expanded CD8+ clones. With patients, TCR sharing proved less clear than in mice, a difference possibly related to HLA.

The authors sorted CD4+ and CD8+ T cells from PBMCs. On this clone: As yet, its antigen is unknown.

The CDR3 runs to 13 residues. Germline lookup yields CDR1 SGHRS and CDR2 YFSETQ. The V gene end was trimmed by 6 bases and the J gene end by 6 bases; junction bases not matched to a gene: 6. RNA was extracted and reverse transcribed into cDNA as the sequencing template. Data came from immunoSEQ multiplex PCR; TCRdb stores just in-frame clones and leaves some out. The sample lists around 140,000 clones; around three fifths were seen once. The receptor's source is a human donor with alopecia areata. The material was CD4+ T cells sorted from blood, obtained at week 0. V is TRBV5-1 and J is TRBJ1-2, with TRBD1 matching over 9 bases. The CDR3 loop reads CASTYGQGNGYTF. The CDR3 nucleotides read TGCGCCAGCACCTACGGACAGGGGAATGGCTACACCTTC.